The 20 T cell receptor beta chains in this list originate from one sample, sequenced in a study of CD8+CD57+ T cells in acquired aplastic anemia. Flow cytometry had shown expanded CD8+CD57+ cells in the patients chosen for sequencing. Genomic DNA, serving as template, underwent TCR beta VDJ and CDR3 profiling. TCRdb itself ran the reads through MiXCR, one entry per CDR3 protein. The profile shows 150,000 to 170,000 distinct CDR3 sequences, about 54% of them singletons. Sequencing was performed on sorted CD4+, CD8+, or CD8+CD57+ T cells (not recorded which) from PBMCs. These receptors all come from a human donor with aplastic anemia.

The V call is TRBV15, the J call TRBJ2-4; TRBD2 matches 15 bases. V shed 0 bases, J shed 7 bases, and the junction held 4 bases outside the gene matches. Germline-derived CDR1 and CDR2 are LNHNV and YYDKDF (reference sequence). This CDR3 spans 17 amino acids. CDR3 amino acids: CATSREGLAGGRNIQYF. CDR3 sequence (DNA): TGTGCCACCAGCAGAGAGGGACTAGCGGGGGGTCGGAACATTCAGTACTTC.

The chain combines TRBV20-1 with TRBJ2-7; D call uncertain. Between the trimmed V and J ends, which lost 4 bases and 3 bases, there was a span of 7 bases. The CDR3 covers 11 residues. Looked up from germline, CDR1 is DFQATT and CDR2 is SNEGSKA (reference sequence). The CDR3 DNA sequence: TGCAGTGCTAAGAGGTTCTACGAGCAGTACTTC. Residues: CSAKRFYEQYF.

This clonotype was seen repeatedly, ten times or more. The rearrangement joins TRBV29-1 to TRBJ2-1; the D call may be TRBD1 or TRBD2 (6 bases each). The CDR3 contains 16 residues. Germline assignment: CDR1 SQVTM and CDR2 ANQGSEA. With 3 bases removed from V and 4 bases from J, the gap between germline ends came to 19 bases. CDR3 sequence: CSVEGGLESPYNEQFF. The CDR3 region has the DNA TGCAGCGTTGAGGGGGGCCTAGAGAGCCCTTACAATGAGCAGTTCTTC.

This clonotype was seen repeatedly, ten times or more. V gene TRBV5-1 combines with J gene TRBJ2-7; 11 bases align to TRBD2. The CDR3 covers 15 residues. V shed 5 bases, J shed 5 bases, and the junction held 9 bases outside the gene matches. The germline V gene encodes CDR1 SGHRS and CDR2 YFSETQ. The CDR3 sequence: CASRSVAGGADEQYF. Written as DNA, the CDR3 is TGCGCCAGCAGAAGTGTAGCGGGGGGGGCAGACGAGCAGTACTTC.

This sequence joins TRBV7-2 and TRBJ1-6, with 7 bases identical to TRBD1. The CDR3 is made up of 15 amino acids. Trimming at V came to 5 bases and at J to 1 base, leaving 2 bases not matched to a gene. Germline CDR1 reads SGHTA; CDR2 reads FQGNSA. The CDR3 sequence: CASSATGSYNSPLHF. The CDR3 DNA reads TGTGCCAGCAGCGCGACAGGGTCCTATAATTCACCCCTCCACTTT.

Ten or more counts support this clonotype. The chain employs TRBV19 and TRBJ2-2, with 9 bases fitting TRBD2. V lost 3 bases, J lost 1 base, and 3 bases stayed unmatched. Germline assignment: CDR1 LNHDA and CDR2 SQIVND (reference sequence). This CDR3 is built from 16 residues. CDR3 nucleotides: TGTGCCAGTAGTATCAGACTAGCGGTGAACACCGGGGAGCTGTTTTTT. Its protein is CASSIRLAVNTGELFF.

The chain links TRBV5-1 to TRBJ1-4; a possible D gene is TRBD1 (5 bases). V was clipped by 0 bases and J by 6 bases, with 21 bases between them. The CDR3 is 18 residues long. Germline V gene lookup returns CDR1 SGHRS and CDR2 YFSETQ. Written as DNA, the CDR3 is TGCGCCAGCAGCTTGGGGCGACACCTGTGGGGCCAAGATGAAAAACTGTTTTTT. This sequence encodes CASSLGRHLWGQDEKLFF. The complete variable domain, with remaining parts taken from reference TRBV5-1 and TRBJ1-4, reads KAGVTQTPRYLIKTRGQQVTLSCSPISGHRSVSWYQQTPGQGLQFLFEYFSETQRNKGNFPGRFSGRQFSNSRSEMNVSTLELGDSALYLCASSLGRHLWGQDEKLFFGSGTQLSVL.

The rearrangement joins TRBV27 to TRBJ1-5; 9 bases align to TRBD1. V trimming: 4 bases; J trimming: 14 bases; junction bases outside the gene matches: 12. CDR1 and CDR2 (germline): MNHEY, SMNVEV (reference sequence). The CDR3 is 14 residues long. This chain's CDR3 is CASSYTGGATYEHF. The CDR3 DNA reads TGTGCCAGCAGTTACACAGGGGGCGCTACCTACGAGCATTTT.

The rearrangement links TRBV7-2 to TRBJ2-7; no firm D call. V lost 3 bases, J lost 5 bases, and 11 bases lay in between. Germline CDR1 SGHTA, CDR2 FQGNSA. CDR3 length: 13 amino acids. The CDR3 sequence: CASSLAYGHEQYF. The CDR3 bases are TGTGCCAGCAGCTTGGCCTATGGCCACGAGCAGTACTTC.

The table lists this clonotype with a few counts. This chain uses TRBV20-1 with TRBJ1-2; TRBD1 is a possible D gene (5 bases). V was clipped by 6 bases and J by 3 bases, with 17 bases between them. The germline CDR1 and CDR2 sequences are DFQATT and SNEGSKA (reference sequence). The CDR3 is 14 amino acids. CDR3 sequence reads: CSAPRQPGDYGYTF. The CDR3 DNA is TGCAGTGCCCCTCGACAGCCGGGGGACTATGGCTACACCTTC.

This clonotype was detected ten times or more. The V call is TRBV5-1, the J call TRBJ1-3; D may be TRBD1 (5 bases). This CDR3 is 14 amino acids long. V was shortened by 5 bases and J by 0 bases, with 9 bases between the two germline ends. Germline V gives CDR1 SGHRS, CDR2 YFSETQ. The CDR3 region has the DNA TGCGCCAGCAGTGGGGCTAACTCTGGAAACACCATATATTTT. It codes for CASSGANSGNTIYF.

V and J are TRBV19 and TRBJ2-1; 9 positions match TRBD2. Unmatched junction bases numbered 6, after V lost 3 bases and J lost 6 bases. CDR3 length equals 15 residues. Germline CDR1 and CDR2: LNHDA and SQIVND (reference sequence). CDR3 DNA sequence: TGTGCCAGTAGTATTAGCGGGGGCAACGGCAATGAGCAGTTCTTC. Translation gives CASSISGGNGNEQFF.

This clonotype was observed many times. For the CDR3, the DNA is TGCAGCGTTGATGCTCTTAGGGAGGGCTACACCTTC. Translated, it gives CSVDALREGYTF. This chain joins TRBV29-1 and TRBJ1-2; unclear D gene. This CDR3 region has 12 residues. Trimming cost V 3 bases and J 8 bases, with 13 bases left between them. CDR1 and CDR2 from the germline V gene are SQVTM and ANQGSEA.

This sequence joins TRBV25-1 and TRBJ2-5, with 8 positions matching TRBD2. J gave up 3 bases and V 3 bases, and 9 bases lay outside the gene matches. There are 16 residues in the CDR3. Germline lookup yields CDR1 MGHDK and CDR2 SYGVNS. The CDR3 protein is CASSESRREVKETQYF. The CDR3 nucleotides are TGTGCCAGCAGTGAGAGTCGGCGGGAGGTCAAAGAGACCCAGTACTTC. The variable domain in full, completed from reference TRBV25-1 and TRBJ2-5, reads EADIYQTPRYLVIGTGKKITLECSQTMGHDKMYWYQQDPGMELHLIHYSYGVNSTEKGDLSSESTVSRIRTEHFPLTLESARPSHTSQYLCASSESRREVKETQYFGPGTRLLVL.

This chain connects TRBV19 to TRBJ1-1, with D hard to call. CDR1 is LNHDA and CDR2 is SQIVND in the germline V gene (reference sequence). V lost 5 bases and J 1 base, leaving 11 bases between the germline ends. The CDR3 is made up of 14 amino acids. CDR3 DNA sequence: TGTGCCAGTAGTTTACCGGCGGGGAACACTGAAGCTTTCTTT. Protein product: CASSLPAGNTEAFF.

This clonotype showed up many times. V usage is TRBV4-1 and J usage is TRBJ2-5, with unresolved D. The CDR3 is made up of 14 amino acids. Germline V gene sequence: CDR1 MGHRA, CDR2 YSYEKL. V was shortened by 3 bases and J by 1 base, with 9 bases between the two germline ends. The CDR3 DNA is TGCGCCAGCAGCCACGGACGTATCCAAGAGACCCAGTACTTC. It encodes CASSHGRIQETQYF.

This clonotype was seen a few times. J is TRBJ2-1 and V is TRBV6-1; 16 bases line up with TRBD2. In germline, CDR1 is MNHNS, CDR2 SASEGT. The V segment lost 9 bases and the J segment 4 bases; nucleotides outside the gene matches: 9. The CDR3 sequence is 17 residues long. CDR3 region: CASLGLAGGGPYNEQFF. In nucleotides, the CDR3 is TGTGCCAGTTTGGGACTAGCGGGGGGGGGCCCTTACAATGAGCAGTTCTTC.

The J gene is TRBJ2-5, the V gene TRBV7-2, with TRBD1 identical over 10 bases. CDR1 and CDR2 (germline): SGHTA, FQGNSA. This CDR3 has 14 amino acids. The J segment lost 5 bases and the V segment lost 6 bases, leaving 6 bases of the junction unmatched. The CDR3 protein is CASRKGQGWETQYF. CDR3 sequence (DNA): TGTGCCAGCAGAAAGGGACAGGGGTGGGAGACCCAGTACTTC.

This clonotype occurred many times. The rearrangement joins TRBV5-6 to TRBJ2-7, with D maybe TRBD1 (6 bases). Trimming removed 4 bases at V and 1 base at J, with 12 bases between. Germline loops: CDR1 SGHDT, CDR2 YYEEEE. The CDR3 loop spans 14 amino acids. The CDR3 reads CASSRGTGSYEQYF. As DNA, the CDR3 is TGTGCCAGCAGCCGGGGAACAGGGTCCTACGAGCAGTACTTC.

The rearrangement links TRBV29-1 to TRBJ2-7; a weak D match, TRBD2 (6 bases). Trimming left V 5 bases short and J 5 bases short, with 13 bases between. CDR3 length: 12 amino acids. The germline V gene has CDR1 SQVTM and CDR2 ANQGSEA. CDR3 DNA: TGCAGCGTTCGGGAGCAGACCGACGAGCAGTACTTC. Amino acid sequence: CSVREQTDEQYF.